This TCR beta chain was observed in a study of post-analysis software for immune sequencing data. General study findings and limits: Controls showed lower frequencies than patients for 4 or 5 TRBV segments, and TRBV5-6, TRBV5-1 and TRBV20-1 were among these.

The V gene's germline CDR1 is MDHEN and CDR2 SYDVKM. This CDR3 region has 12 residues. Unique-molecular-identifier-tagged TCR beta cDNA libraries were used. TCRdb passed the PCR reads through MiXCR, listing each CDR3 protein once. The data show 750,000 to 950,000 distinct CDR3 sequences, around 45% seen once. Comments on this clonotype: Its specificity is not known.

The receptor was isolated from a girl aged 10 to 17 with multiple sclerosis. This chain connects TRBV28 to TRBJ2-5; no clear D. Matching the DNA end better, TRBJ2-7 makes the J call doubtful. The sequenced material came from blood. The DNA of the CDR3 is TGTGCCAGCAGTTTGAAGTACCACGAGCAGTACTTC. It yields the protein CASSLKYHEQYF.